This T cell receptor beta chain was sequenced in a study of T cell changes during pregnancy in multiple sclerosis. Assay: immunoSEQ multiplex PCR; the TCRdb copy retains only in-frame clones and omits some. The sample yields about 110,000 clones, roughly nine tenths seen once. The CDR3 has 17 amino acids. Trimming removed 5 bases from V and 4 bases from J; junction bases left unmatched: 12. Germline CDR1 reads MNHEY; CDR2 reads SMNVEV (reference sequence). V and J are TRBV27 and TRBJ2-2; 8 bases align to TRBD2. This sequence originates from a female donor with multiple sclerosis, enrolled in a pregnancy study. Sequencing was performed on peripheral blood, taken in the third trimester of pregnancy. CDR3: CASSPWGAGGLTGELFF. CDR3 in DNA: TGTGCCAGCAGTCCCTGGGGGGCGGGAGGACTCACCGGGGAGCTGTTTTTT.